One and the same sample provided the 12 T cell receptor beta chains below, sequenced in a study of blood T cells in healthy people across ages. Primers used in a second PCR of roughly 7 to 11 cycles were a sample-barcoded 5' primer and a J-beta primer mix. Using its own MiXCR run on the 5' RACE reads, TCRdb lists one record per CDR3 protein. This table holds a few hundred thousand distinct CDR3 sequences, approximately 27% found once. Sequencing was carried out using blood. All receptors derive from a woman in her 70s in good health.

This clonotype came up a few times. J is TRBJ2-3 and V is TRBV7-2, with a possible D match to TRBD2 (6 bases). Trimming took off 0 bases at V and 0 bases at J, with 7 bases between the two ends. From germline, CDR1 is SGHTA and CDR2 FQGNSA. The CDR3 loop spans 15 amino acids. The CDR3 here is CASSLASGSTDTQYF. The CDR3 DNA reads TGTGCCAGCAGCTTAGCAAGCGGGAGCACAGATACGCAGTATTTT.

The sample holds a few counts of this clonotype. This sequence joins TRBV4-1 and TRBJ1-1, with 7 bases that match TRBD1. In germline, CDR1 is MGHRA, CDR2 YSYEKL. This CDR3 region has 14 residues. Trimming cost V 2 bases and J 7 bases; bases outside gene matches: 7. DNA for the CDR3: TGCGCCAGCAGCCAAAGGGACAGCACCAGTGAAGCTTTCTTT. Its protein product is CASSQRDSTSEAFF.

The genes are TRBV6-1 and TRBJ2-3, with 10 bases lining up with TRBD1. With V trimmed by 2 bases and J by 4 bases, 6 bases remained unmatched. CDR3 size: 16 residues. Germline CDR1 reads MNHNS; CDR2 reads SASEGT. This CDR3 is CASSEFGTGDSDTQYF. CDR3 nucleotide sequence: TGTGCCAGCAGTGAATTCGGGACAGGGGATTCAGATACGCAGTATTTT.

This clonotype was detected only a few times. The V call is TRBV27, the J call TRBJ2-3; D is perhaps TRBD1 (6 bases). From germline, CDR1 is MNHEY and CDR2 SMNVEV (reference sequence). The CDR3 sequence is 14 residues long. V lost 2 bases and J lost 3, with 9 bases in between. DNA for the CDR3: TGTGCCAGCAGTTTAATGGGGGCAACAGATACGCAGTATTTT. Translation: CASSLMGATDTQYF.

A few counts support this clonotype. J is TRBJ2-1 and V is TRBV7-6; 10 bases agree with TRBD1. The J call may be mistaken, given a closer DNA end match to TRBJ2-5. Germline V gene sequence: CDR1 SGHVS, CDR2 FNYEAQ. The CDR3 covers 15 residues. CDR3 sequence: CASSPGTGEVETQYF. The DNA of the CDR3 is TGTGCCAGCAGCCCGGGGACAGGGGAGGTGGAGACCCAGTACTTC.

This chain uses TRBV7-2 with TRBJ1-2, with unresolved D. CDR1 is SGHTA, CDR2 FQGNSA, per germline. This CDR3 is built from 11 residues. The ends were cut back, 5 bases at V and 8 bases at J, with 9 bases in the middle. The CDR3 DNA is TGTGCCAGCAGCCCCGGTGCGGGCTACACCTTC. It is translated as CASSPGAGYTF.

This clonotype has at least ten counts. The chain carries TRBV5-1 and TRBJ2-5; 7 bases are shared with TRBD1. Gene TRBJ2-7 matches the end of the DNA better, so the J call may be wrong. This CDR3 is 14 amino acids long. Germline CDR1 is SGHRS and CDR2 is YFSETQ. The CDR3, as DNA: TGCGCCAGCAGCTTGGCACAGGGGAGCTACGAGCAGTACTTC. It translates to CASSLAQGSYEQYF.

The V call is TRBV7-2, the J call TRBJ2-4, with D uncertain. This CDR3 is 15 amino acids long. The V end lost 5 bases, the J end lost 0 bases, and 11 bases lay between the germline ends. CDR1 and CDR2 (germline): SGHTA, FQGNSA. The CDR3 is CASSPLVLAKNIQYF. In DNA, the CDR3 is TGTGCCAGCAGCCCCTTAGTCCTAGCCAAAAACATTCAGTACTTC.

In its sample, this clonotype was seen a few times. The J gene is TRBJ2-5, the V gene TRBV11-2, with 7 bases that match TRBD2. With 1 base clipped from V and 3 bases from J, the junction kept 8 bases outside the gene matches. This CDR3 spans 16 amino acids. Per germline, CDR1 SGHAT and CDR2 FQNNGV. The DNA of the CDR3 is TGTGCCAGCAGCTTAGGGTCTAGCGGCGGTAAAGAGACCCAGTACTTC. Residues: CASSLGSSGGKETQYF.

The chain links TRBV7-2 to TRBJ2-1, with no clear D. V dropped 5 bases and J dropped 12 bases, with 14 bases sitting between them. This CDR3 is built from 12 residues. The germline V gene has CDR1 SGHTA and CDR2 FQGNSA. CDR3 in amino acids: CASSQPKDWQFF. For the CDR3, the DNA is TGTGCCAGCAGCCAGCCGAAGGATTGGCAGTTCTTC.

The chain joins TRBV4-1 to TRBJ2-1; unclear D gene. CDR1 is MGHRA and CDR2 is YSYEKL in the germline V gene. Trimming left V 2 bases short and J 5 bases short, with 16 bases between. The CDR3 extends over 16 amino acids. CDR3 nucleotide sequence: TGCGCCAGCAGCCAACGAATTCTCGGGTCCAACAATGAGCAGTTCTTC. Amino acid sequence: CASSQRILGSNNEQFF.

This clonotype was seen a handful of times. The chain has TRBV9 and TRBJ2-1; 10 bases align to TRBD2. The trim removed 0 bases at V and 9 bases at J, leaving 6 bases unmatched. The CDR3 sequence is 15 residues long. Germline V CDR1 and CDR2: SGDLS, YYNGEE. The CDR3, as DNA: TGTGCCAGCAGCGTAGTCCCAGCGGGGGGGCTTGAGCAGTTCTTC. Translated: CASSVVPAGGLEQFF.